This TCR beta chain is drawn from a study of patients and donors after allogeneic stem cell transplantation. J was trimmed by 3 bases and V by 5 bases; bases with no gene match: 15. The CDR3 runs to 19 residues. TCRdb recomputed calls from the RT-PCR reads with MiXCR, one row per CDR3 protein. The repertoire holds roughly 960,000 distinct CDR3 sequences, with approximately 19% as singletons. The sequencing input was blood, either unsorted or a sorted T cell fraction (not recorded which). This TCR came from a human donor who was either an allogeneic HSCT recipient or a stem cell or donor lymphocyte infusion donor (not recorded which). It is not recorded whose cells these are; they may come from a transplant donor. The chain couples TRBV12-3 or TRBV12-4 to TRBJ2-6; 8 nucleotides align to TRBD2. The CDR3 nucleotides read TGTGCCAGCAGTCCCGGGAGGGAGGGCTGGAGGGTTGGGGCCAACGTCCTGACTTTC. Amino acids: CASSPGREGWRVGANVLTF.